A selection of T cell receptor beta chains follows, all from one sample in a study of blood T cell repertoires in COVID-19. This table comes from immunoSEQ multiplex PCR, and its TCRdb copy is limited to in-frame clones, with some not included. The sample holds under 40,000 clones, about 89% seen once. The source material was peripheral blood. Receptor source: a man aged 50 or older with active or convalescent COVID-19. CDR3s include the opening cysteine and the closing phenylalanine or tryptophan. The D gene is left open where the match is weak. A clone size is listed for some rows: how often the clone was seen (once, few, many), or a class if it is expanded.

>TRBV7-6|.|.|TRBJ1-4
CASSLGQGTPNEKLFF
TGTGCCAGCAGCCTTGGTCAGGGGACACCAAATGAAAAACTGTTTTTT
>TRBV11-2|.|.|TRBJ2-1
CASSLYRNEQFF
TGTGCCAGCAGCTTATATCGGAATGAGCAGTTCTTC
>TRBV7-7|.|TRBD1|TRBJ2-2
CASSIQGAFTGELFF
TGTGCTAGCAGCATACAGGGGGCTTTCACCGGGGAGCTGTTTTTT
>TRBV27|.|.|TRBJ1-5
CASSLMAGFGSNQPQHF
TGTGCCAGCAGTTTAATGGCAGGGTTTGGAAGCAATCAGCCCCAGCATTTT
>TRBV5-1|once|TRBD1|TRBJ2-6
CATISGTGSSGANVLTF
TGCGCCACCATATCCGGGACAGGGAGCTCTGGGGCCAACGTCCTGACTTTC
>TRBV28|.|.|TRBJ2-7
CASSPLAYEQYF
TGTGCCAGCAGTCCCCTAGCCTACGAGCAGTACTTC
>TRBV11-3|.|.|TRBJ2-1
CASSLDFSEQFF
TGTGCCAGCAGCTTAGATTTCAGTGAGCAGTTCTTC
>TRBV18|once|.|TRBJ2-7
CASSPPAQGVEQYF
TGTGCCAGCTCACCACCCGCGCAGGGCGTCGAGCAGTACTTC
>TRBV12-3/TRBV12-4|.|TRBD1|TRBJ2-1
CASSRNRGYEQFF
TGTGCCAGCAGTAGGAACAGGGGTTATGAGCAGTTCTTC
>TRBV11-3|few|.|TRBJ2-1
CASSQGGSYNEQFF
TGTGCCAGCAGCCAGGGCGGCAGTTACAATGAGCAGTTCTTC
>TRBV10-3|.|TRBD1|TRBJ1-2
CAIRGQGGGGYTF
TGTGCCATCAGAGGACAGGGTGGAGGTGGCTACACCTTC
>TRBV5-1|.|TRBD2|TRBJ2-1
CASSLASGGAEQFF
TGCGCCAGCAGCTTGGCTAGCGGGGGGGCGGAGCAGTTCTTC
>TRBV2|.|TRBD1|TRBJ1-2
CASSEEEGASGYTF
TGTGCCAGCAGTGAAGAGGAGGGGGCGAGTGGCTACACCTTC
>TRBV10-2|.|.|TRBJ2-6
CASSDPRGPGANVLTF
TGCGCCAGCAGTGACCCCAGGGGACCTGGGGCCAACGTCCTGACTTTC
>TRBV10-2|.|.|TRBJ2-7
CASSESAGGTYEQYF
TGCGCCAGCAGTGAGTCGGCAGGGGGGACCTACGAGCAGTACTTC
>TRBV3-1/TRBV3-2|.|.|TRBJ2-1
CASSQDWAVAEQFF
TGTGCCAGCAGCCAAGACTGGGCGGTAGCGGAGCAGTTCTTC